Listed here are 28 T cell receptor beta chains from one sample, sequenced in a study of T cell responses to AZD1222 COVID-19 vaccine. Using immunoSEQ multiplex PCR, the repertoire was profiled, and TCRdb retains in-frame clones only, with some absent. This sample has tens of thousands of clones, with roughly 90% found just once. The input for sequencing was peripheral blood, taken 28 days after the second AZD1222 dose. These receptors came from an adult who received the AZD1222 COVID-19 vaccine.

The rearrangement uses TRBV30 and TRBJ1-2; D gene unclear. V was clipped by 4 bases and J by 0 bases, with 9 bases between them. CDR3 size: 13 residues. Germline V gives CDR1 GTSNPN, CDR2 SVGIG (reference sequence). In DNA form, the CDR3 reads TGTGCCTGGACACGCGGGACTAACTATGGCTACACCTTC. It yields the protein CAWTRGTNYGYTF.

The chain carries TRBV7-2 and TRBJ2-1; D tentatively reads TRBD1 or TRBD2 (6 bases each). Trimming cost V 4 bases and J 16 bases, with 20 bases left between them. Germline V CDR1 and CDR2: SGHTA, FQGNSA. This CDR3 has 13 residues. CDR3 amino acids: CASSSRPDGGIFF. The CDR3 DNA follows: TGTGCCAGCAGCTCCCGTCCGGACGGGGGCATATTCTTC.

A single count supports this clone. The J gene is TRBJ1-5, the V gene TRBV5-6, with unresolved D. The CDR3 length is 17 residues. Germline V CDR1 and CDR2: SGHDT, YYEEEE. Trimming stripped 1 base from V and 3 bases from J, with 17 bases between. Here the CDR3 DNA reads TGTGCCAGCAGCTTGTTTGCGGCGGCAAGGCTCAATCAGCCCCAGCATTTT. As protein: CASSLFAAARLNQPQHF.

This clone was seen a few times. The V gene is TRBV7-3, the J gene TRBJ2-2; 7 bases align to TRBD1. Germline values: CDR1 SGHTA, CDR2 FQGTGA. This CDR3 contains 15 residues. The trim removed 3 bases at V and 2 bases at J, leaving 3 bases unmatched. The CDR3 bases are TGTGCCAGCAGCTTGGGGGACAGAAACACCGGGGAGCTGTTTTTT. It is translated as CASSLGDRNTGELFF. Drawing the rest from reference TRBV7-3 and TRBJ2-2, the complete variable domain is GAGVSQTPSNKVTEKGKYVELRCDPISGHTALYWYRQSLGQGPEFLIYFQGTGAADDSGLPNDRFFAVRPEGSVSTLKIQRTERGDSAVYLCASSLGDRNTGELFFGEGSRLTVL.

The V gene is TRBV20-1, the J gene TRBJ1-2, with unresolved D. Trimming pared 6 bases from V and 4 bases from J, leaving 6 bases between. CDR3 length equals 10 residues. The V gene's germline CDR1 is DFQATT and CDR2 SNEGSKA (reference sequence). The CDR3 region is CSAEFYGYTF. The CDR3 DNA sequence: TGCAGTGCGGAATTCTATGGCTACACCTTC.

This chain connects TRBV30 to TRBJ2-1, with TRBD2 matching over 8 bases. Germline trimming cut 7 bases from V and 7 bases from J; bases unmatched to any gene: 6. The CDR3 contains 12 residues. CDR1 and CDR2 from the germline V gene are GTSNPN and SVGIG (reference sequence). The DNA for the CDR3 is TGTGCCTTGCCGGGACTAGTGAATGAGCAGTTCTTC. Translated: CALPGLVNEQFF.

V gene TRBV7-8 combines with J gene TRBJ2-3; D not resolved. CDR1 is SGHVS and CDR2 is FQNEAQ in the germline V gene. The length of the CDR3 is 14 residues. Trimming removed 2 bases at V and 5 bases at J, with 11 bases between. The CDR3 DNA sequence: TGTGCCAGCAGCTTACTGGCCGCTAGAGATACGCAGTATTTT. Translated: CASSLLAARDTQYF.

A single count supports this clone. The CDR3 DNA sequence: TGCGCCAGCAGCTTGGAGCGGGGCGCCTACAATGAGCAGTTCTTC. Amino acids: CASSLERGAYNEQFF. The genes are TRBV5-1 and TRBJ2-1; 7 bases map to TRBD2. The CDR3 has 15 amino acids. Germline assignment: CDR1 SGHRS and CDR2 YFSETQ. J gave up 2 bases and V 0 bases, and 2 bases lay outside the gene matches.

CDR3 coding DNA: TGTGCCAGCAGCTTGTCGCGTAAAAAGCGGGACGGGGCGGGAGAGCAGTTCTTC. It codes for CASSLSRKKRDGAGEQFF. The J gene is TRBJ2-1, the V gene TRBV7-3; 7 nucleotides line up with TRBD2. The CDR3 is 18 residues long. V shed 3 bases and J 10 bases; nucleotides not matched to a gene: 21. Germline CDR1 SGHTA, CDR2 FQGTGA.

The chain uses TRBV6-5 and TRBJ1-1, with 9 bases matching TRBD1. The CDR3 length is 13 residues. The ends lost 5 bases at V and 8 bases at J; junction bases unmatched: 6. Germline values: CDR1 MNHEY, CDR2 SVGAGI. DNA of the CDR3: TGTGCCAGCAGTACAGGGGGCGCGTACGAAGCTTTCTTT. It yields the protein CASSTGGAYEAFF.

The chain has TRBV11-3 and TRBJ2-7; 7 bases fit TRBD1. The germline gives CDR1 SGHNT, CDR2 YENEEA. The V segment lost 0 bases and the J segment 2 bases; nucleotides outside the gene matches: 4. CDR3 length equals 15 residues. CDR3 coding DNA: TGTGCCAGCAGCTTAGACGTCGGGACAGCCTACGAGCAGTACTTC. Encoded protein: CASSLDVGTAYEQYF.

The J gene is TRBJ2-3, the V gene TRBV6-5; D perhaps matches TRBD1 (6 bases). CDR1 and CDR2 from the germline V gene are MNHEY and SVGAGI. The V end was cut by 6 bases, the J end by 1 base, with 8 bases between. CDR3 length equals 13 residues. CDR3 region: CASRNRGTDTQYF. The DNA for the CDR3 is TGTGCCAGCAGGAACAGGGGCACAGATACGCAGTATTTT.

This chain connects TRBV16 to TRBJ1-5; 8 positions match TRBD1. Unmatched junction bases numbered 17, after V lost 10 bases and J lost 0 bases. The CDR3 extends over 18 amino acids. Germline V gene sequence: CDR1 KGHSY, CDR2 FQNENV. The CDR3 here is CATSLQGERTYSNQPQHF. In nucleotides, the CDR3 is TGTGCCACCTCGCTACAGGGGGAGCGCACCTATAGCAATCAGCCCCAGCATTTT. The full variable domain, its missing parts supplied by reference TRBV16 and TRBJ1-5, is GEEVAQTPKHLVRGEGQKAKLYCAPIKGHSYVFWYQQVLKNEFKFLISFQNENVFDETGMPKERFSAKCLPNSPCSLEIQATKLEDSAVYFCATSLQGERTYSNQPQHFGDGTRLSIL.

Details on this clone: This CDR3 is also generated by other DNA sequences in the sample. V and J are TRBV5-4 and TRBJ2-2, with 10 bases matching TRBD1. The germline V gene encodes CDR1 SGHNT and CDR2 YYREEE (reference sequence). This CDR3 spans 15 amino acids. V gave up 3 bases and J gave up 4 bases; unmatched junction bases: 3. CDR3 nucleotides: TGTGCCAGCAGCTCGGGACAGGGGATCACCGGGGAGCTGTTTTTT. It is translated as CASSSGQGITGELFF. The full variable domain, rest sourced from reference TRBV5-4 and TRBJ2-2, is ETGVTQSPTHLIKTRGQQVTLRCSSQSGHNTVSWYQQALGQGPQFIFQYYREEENGRGNFPPRFSGLQFPNYSSELNVNALELDDSALYLCASSSGQGITGELFFGEGSRLTVL.

The chain combines TRBV6-2 or TRBV6-3 with TRBJ2-7; tentative D call: TRBD2 (5 bases). Per germline, CDR1 MNHEY and CDR2 SVGEGT. The CDR3 has 14 amino acids. Trimming removed 3 bases from V and 3 bases from J, with 12 bases in between. CDR3 region: CASSYTGWNYEQYF. CDR3 nucleotide sequence: TGTGCCAGCAGTTATACGGGATGGAACTACGAGCAGTACTTC.

The chain employs TRBV28 and TRBJ1-3; 8 bases are shared with TRBD1. The germline V gene has CDR1 MDHEN and CDR2 SYDVKM. CDR3 length: 13 residues. Trimming cost V 10 bases and J 6 bases; bases outside gene matches: 8. The CDR3 coding sequence is TGTGCCATCACACACAGGGGGGTAAACACCATATATTTT. This encodes CAITHRGVNTIYF.

The V and J genes are TRBV2 and TRBJ1-1; D remains unclear. This CDR3 region has 15 residues. CDR1 and CDR2 from the germline V gene are SNHLY and FYNNEI. Trimming removed 3 bases from V and 2 bases from J, with 13 bases in between. The CDR3 loop reads CASSDDPGANTEAFF. The CDR3, as DNA: TGTGCCAGCAGTGACGATCCCGGAGCCAACACTGAAGCTTTCTTT.

The rearrangement joins TRBV4-2 to TRBJ1-1; no reliable D call. CDR1 is LGHNA, CDR2 YNFKEQ, per germline. Trimming cost V 4 bases and J 1 base, with 13 bases left between them. The CDR3 has 15 amino acids. The CDR3 reads CASSPTVEGNTEAFF. The CDR3 nucleotides are TGTGCCAGCAGCCCCACGGTGGAGGGGAACACTGAAGCTTTCTTT.

This clone was seen only once. The chain uses TRBV18 and TRBJ1-1, with D perhaps TRBD1 (6 bases). The CDR3 sequence is 12 residues long. The germline V gene has CDR1 KGHSH and CDR2 LQKENI. V gave up 4 bases and J gave up 3 bases, with 6 bases separating them. The DNA of the CDR3 is TGTGCCAGCTCACGACAGGACACTGAAGCTTTCTTT. This sequence encodes CASSRQDTEAFF.

The chain joins TRBV30 to TRBJ2-3, with 7 bases matching TRBD2. The V gene's germline CDR1 is GTSNPN and CDR2 SVGIG (reference sequence). With V trimmed by 4 bases and J by 6 bases, 7 bases remained unmatched. This CDR3 contains 13 residues. The CDR3 DNA reads TGTGCCTGGATTTCTCTCGGGGGGGATACGCAGTATTTT. Its protein is CAWISLGGDTQYF.

This clone has more than one count but fewer than ten. The V gene is TRBV30, the J gene TRBJ2-7; the D is unclear. The CDR3 is 12 residues long. The V end lost 4 bases, the J end lost 2 bases, and 9 bases lay between the germline ends. Germline-derived CDR1 and CDR2 are GTSNPN and SVGIG (reference sequence). The CDR3 DNA reads as TGTGCCTGGACCAGGCGAACCTACGAGCAGTACTTC. Amino acids: CAWTRRTYEQYF.

The chain uses TRBV5-1 and TRBJ1-4; no clear D. The V end lost 0 bases, the J end lost 8 bases, and 8 bases lay between the germline ends. This CDR3 is 13 amino acids long. Germline assignment: CDR1 SGHRS and CDR2 YFSETQ. The CDR3: CASSLAGREKLFF. In DNA form, the CDR3 reads TGCGCCAGCAGCTTGGCGGGCCGGGAAAAACTGTTTTTT.

A single count supports this clone. The chain couples TRBV5-1 to TRBJ2-3, with 8 bases identical to TRBD2. Losses at the gene ends were 0 bases for V and 0 bases for J; bases not matched to a gene: 3. Germline CDR1 is SGHRS and CDR2 is YFSETQ. The CDR3 runs 16 residues. CDR3: CASSLDSGGSTDTQYF. The CDR3 DNA is TGCGCCAGCAGCTTGGACTCGGGAGGGAGCACAGATACGCAGTATTTT.

The chain joins TRBV2 to TRBJ1-4, with D tentatively TRBD1 (5 bases). Germline V gene data show CDR1 as SNHLY and CDR2 as FYNNEI. Trimming stripped 6 bases from V and 2 bases from J, with 13 bases between. The CDR3 extends over 15 amino acids. CDR3 sequence reads: CASSSARATNEKLFF. The DNA of the CDR3 is TGTGCCAGCAGCTCCGCCAGGGCGACTAATGAAAAACTGTTTTTT.

The genes are TRBV27 and TRBJ1-6; no reliable D call. CDR3 size: 13 residues. Deletions cut 3 bases from V and 9 bases from J, with 9 bases between. The germline gives CDR1 MNHEY, CDR2 SMNVEV (reference sequence). CDR3 DNA sequence: TGTGCCAGCAGTTTGGCGGCGAGTTCACCCCTCCACTTT. Translated, it gives CASSLAASSPLHF.

This clone was seen just once. The chain employs TRBV2 and TRBJ2-7, with TRBD2 identical over 7 bases. Germline V gene data show CDR1 as SNHLY and CDR2 as FYNNEI. Losses at the gene ends were 3 bases for V and 0 bases for J; bases not matched to a gene: 5. The CDR3 has 15 amino acids. CDR3 sequence reads: CASSEAGLFSYEQYF. CDR3 DNA sequence: TGTGCCAGCAGTGAGGCGGGACTATTCTCCTACGAGCAGTACTTC.

V usage is TRBV18 and J usage is TRBJ1-5; D is unresolved. Germline assignment: CDR1 KGHSH and CDR2 LQKENI. Trimming took off 2 bases at V and 0 bases at J, with 8 bases between the two ends. The CDR3 has 15 amino acids. The CDR3 DNA is TGTGCCAGCTCACCAGGAGGGCTTAGCAATCAGCCCCAGCATTTT. It specifies CASSPGGLSNQPQHF. Together with reference TRBV18 and TRBJ1-5, the CDR3 gives the full variable domain: NAGVMQNPRHLVRRRGQEARLRCSPMKGHSHVYWYRQLPEEGLKFMVYLQKENIIDESGMPKERFSAEFPKEGPSILRIQQVVRGDSAAYFCASSPGGLSNQPQHFGDGTRLSIL.

V is TRBV7-6 and J is TRBJ2-1, with D possibly being TRBD2 (5 bases). This CDR3 contains 16 residues. Germline loops: CDR1 SGHVS, CDR2 FNYEAQ. The V and J ends lost 5 bases and 4 bases respectively, with 18 bases between them. The chain's CDR3 is CASSPLLAMGYNEQFF. As DNA, the CDR3 is TGTGCCAGCAGCCCCCTGTTAGCGATGGGGTACAATGAGCAGTTCTTC. Based on the CDR3 plus reference TRBV7-6 and TRBJ2-1, the full variable domain is GAGVSQSPRYKVTKRGQDVALRCDPISGHVSLYWYRQALGQGPEFLTYFNYEAQQDKSGLPNDRFSAERPEGSISTLTIQRTEQRDSAMYRCASSPLLAMGYNEQFFGPGTRLTVL.